The text below deals with one TCR beta chain. The antigen remains unidentified. CDR1 is SEHNR, CDR2 FQNEAQ, per germline (reference sequence). This CDR3 has 16 residues. J gave up 0 bases and V 10 bases, and 12 bases lay outside the gene matches. The data were taken from a study of T cell responses to AZD1222 COVID-19 vaccine. Generated by immunoSEQ multiplex PCR, the TCRdb table keeps only in-frame clones and is missing some. The data contain 150,000 to 200,000 clones, around 89% of them singletons. Whole-study results and caveats: Per reports, nearly half of all spike-specific TCRs target regions that are unmutated in variants. Repertoires were sampled only after the peak T cell response. Spike-spanning, vaccine-associated CD4 TCRs were dominant at 160-218 and 743-854.

The specimen comprised peripheral blood, sampled on day 0 of AZD1222 vaccination. The J gene is TRBJ1-3, the V gene TRBV7-9; 7 nucleotides line up with TRBD1. The receptor comes from an adult in good health. This CDR3 reads CAILRRGQVSGNTIYF. The CDR3 coding sequence is TGTGCCATCTTAAGGAGGGGGCAAGTCTCTGGAAACACCATATATTTT.